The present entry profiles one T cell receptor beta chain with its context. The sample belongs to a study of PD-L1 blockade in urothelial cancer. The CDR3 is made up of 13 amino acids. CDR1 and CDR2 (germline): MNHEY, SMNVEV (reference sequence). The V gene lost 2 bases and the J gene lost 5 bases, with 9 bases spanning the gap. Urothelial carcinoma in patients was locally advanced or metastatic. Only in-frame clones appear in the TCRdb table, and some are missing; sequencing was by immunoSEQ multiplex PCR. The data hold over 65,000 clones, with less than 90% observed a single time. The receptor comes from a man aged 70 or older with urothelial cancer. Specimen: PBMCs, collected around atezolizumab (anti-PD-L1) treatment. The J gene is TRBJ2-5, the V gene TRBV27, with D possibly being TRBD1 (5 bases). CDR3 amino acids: CASSLGAGETQYF. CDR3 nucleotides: TGTGCCAGCAGTTTAGGGGCTGGGGAGACCCAGTACTTC.